Listed here are 7 T cell receptor beta chains from one sample, sequenced in a study of blood T cells in healthy people across ages. For the second PCR, which ran for roughly 6 to 11 cycles, a sample-barcoded 5' primer and a J-beta primer mix were used. TCRdb re-called the 5' RACE reads through MiXCR, storing one row per CDR3 protein. The sample has about 780,000 distinct CDR3 sequences, 46% seen once. The sequenced material came from blood. These receptors all stem from a man older than 75 in good health.

Concerning this clonotype itself: This may be a read error: a much more frequent sequence differs by one nucleotide. The chain links TRBV28 to TRBJ2-7; 12 positions match TRBD2. Germline assignment: CDR1 MDHEN and CDR2 SYDVKM. This CDR3 is built from 15 residues. The junction had 6 bases not matched to a gene; V was cut back by 6 bases and J by 3 bases. The CDR3 region has the DNA TGTGCCAGCAGGCCCGGGACTAGCGGGTTCTACGAGCAGTACTTC. Protein sequence: CASRPGTSGFYEQYF.

The chain couples TRBV20-1 to TRBJ2-7; TRBD1 is a possible D gene (6 bases). The CDR3 covers 13 residues. The V end was cut by 5 bases, the J end by 2 bases, with 13 bases between. Germline V lookup: CDR1 DFQATT, CDR2 SNEGSKA (reference sequence). The CDR3 DNA is TGCAGTGCTGGACAGACAGAGGCCTACGAGCAGTACTTC. This translates into CSAGQTEAYEQYF.

This clonotype was recorded a few times. This chain uses TRBV6-2 or TRBV6-3 with TRBJ2-4; 12 nucleotides match TRBD1. CDR1 is MNHEY, CDR2 SVGEGT, per germline. This CDR3 spans 16 amino acids. The V segment lost 5 bases and the J segment 9 bases; nucleotides outside the gene matches: 11. The CDR3 nucleotides are TGTGCCAGCAGTAGGTCGGGACAGGGGGCCTTTGGCATTCAGTACTTC. It is translated as CASSRSGQGAFGIQYF.

The chain couples TRBV27 to TRBJ2-4; TRBD2 might be the D (6 bases). CDR3 length: 17 residues. Germline assignment: CDR1 MNHEY and CDR2 SMNVEV (reference sequence). With 4 bases removed from V and 4 bases from J, the gap between germline ends came to 20 bases. The chain's CDR3 is CASSSLNGGDEKNIQYF. The CDR3 DNA reads as TGTGCCAGCAGTTCCCTCAACGGCGGGGATGAGAAAAACATTCAGTACTTC.

The chain employs TRBV6-5 and TRBJ2-7; possibly TRBD2 for D (6 bases). CDR1 and CDR2 (germline): MNHEY, SVGAGI. V was trimmed by 8 bases and J by 5 bases, leaving 13 bases between them. The CDR3 runs to 12 residues. The CDR3 DNA is TGTGCCAGCTGGAGGGCTAACGACGAGCAGTACTTC. This sequence encodes CASWRANDEQYF.

This clonotype was observed a few times. The CDR3 DNA reads as TGTGCCATCAGTGACCCAAGTAAGGGGCTTACTGAAGCTTTCTTT. Protein sequence: CAISDPSKGLTEAFF. The chain is built from TRBV10-3 and TRBJ1-1; possibly TRBD1 for D (5 bases). Trimming took 3 bases from V and 5 from J, leaving 16 bases between them. Germline V gives CDR1 ENHRY, CDR2 SYGVKD. The CDR3 is 15 residues long.

The gene calls are TRBV29-1 and TRBJ2-5; 8 bases align to TRBD2. Germline values: CDR1 SQVTM, CDR2 ANQGSEA. With 6 bases clipped from V and 11 bases from J, the junction kept 20 bases outside the gene matches. This CDR3 region has 15 residues. CDR3 region: CSVAVTGGSYNEQYF. CDR3 bases: TGCAGCGTGGCGGTGACGGGAGGGTCCTACAATGAGCAGTACTTC.